This T cell receptor (beta chain) was retrieved from a study of CD8+ T cells in alopecia areata. Following extraction, RNA underwent reverse transcription to cDNA, which served as the sequencing template. TCRdb keeps only in-frame clones here, not all; method: immunoSEQ multiplex PCR. Altogether about 200,000 clones are present, around 50% being singletons, with the ten largest covering under 5%. Germline assignment: CDR1 SQVTM and CDR2 ANQGSEA. The CDR3 length is 14 residues. The junction had 10 bases not matched to a gene; V was cut back by 4 bases and J by 6 bases. The V and J genes are TRBV29-1 and TRBJ2-7; TRBD1 matches at 9 bases. The source is a human donor in good health. Input material: CD8+ T cells sorted from blood. The CDR3 region has the DNA TGCAGCGTTGTTCGACAGGGGGTCGGTGGCGAGCAGTACTTC. Protein sequence: CSVVRQGVGGEQYF.